These 27 T cell receptor beta chains were sequenced from one sample in a study of T-cell memory formation after mild COVID-19. One entry per CDR3 protein results from TCRdb running MiXCR on the 5' RACE reads. The data show more than 300,000 distinct CDR3 sequences, with around a fifth seen just once and roughly a fifth held by the top ten. The sequencing sample was made of PBMCs or a T cell subset sorted from them (not recorded which). The receptors were sampled from a man younger than 35 who had mild COVID-19 (a few samples of this study predate the infection). Cell type and time point are not known.

This clonotype has a handful of counts. The chain joins TRBV4-1 to TRBJ2-3; 7 bases align to TRBD1. In germline, CDR1 is MGHRA, CDR2 YSYEKL. V dropped 4 bases and J dropped 0; count of bases not matched to a gene: 4. The CDR3 has 15 amino acids. This chain's CDR3 is CASSLSGQSTDTQYF. The CDR3 DNA sequence: TGCGCCAGCAGCCTATCGGGACAGAGCACAGATACGCAGTATTTT.

The gene calls are TRBV6-2 or TRBV6-3 and TRBJ1-1, with 7 positions matching TRBD1. This CDR3 is built from 13 residues. Germline assignment: CDR1 MNHEY and CDR2 SVGEGT. The V and J ends lost 6 bases and 0 bases, in that order; junction bases with no gene match: 1. DNA for the CDR3: TGTGCCAGCAGAGGGGGCATGAACACTGAAGCTTTCTTT. This encodes CASRGGMNTEAFF.

In its sample, this clonotype was seen a few times. The chain recombines TRBV12-3 or TRBV12-4 with TRBJ1-5; D is unclear. Trimming stripped 3 bases from V and 0 bases from J, with 15 bases between. The CDR3 consists of 17 residues. The CDR3 reads CASSFVGRRISNQPQHF. DNA for the CDR3: TGTGCCAGCAGTTTTGTCGGTCGCAGGATTAGCAATCAGCCCCAGCATTTT.

This clonotype occurred a few times. V is TRBV7-6 and J is TRBJ1-1; D possibly corresponds to TRBD1 (5 bases). Germline CDR1 SGHVS, CDR2 FNYEAQ. The CDR3 spans 13 residues. V was trimmed by 5 bases and J by 3 bases, leaving 10 bases between them. The CDR3 reads CASSRGAYTEAFF. The DNA for the CDR3 is TGTGCCAGCAGCCGCGGGGCCTACACTGAAGCTTTCTTT.

This clonotype was seen a few times. This rearrangement joins TRBV30 to TRBJ2-5; 13 positions match TRBD2. J gave up 2 bases and V 8 bases, and 2 bases lay outside the gene matches. The CDR3 has 13 residues. Germline values: CDR1 GTSNPN, CDR2 SVGIG (reference sequence). The CDR3 DNA reads TGTGCCACGACTAGCGGGGGGCAAGAGACCCAGTACTTC. It yields the protein CATTSGGQETQYF.

The chain has TRBV29-1 and TRBJ2-1, with D perhaps given as TRBD1 or TRBD2 (5 bases each). CDR1 is SQVTM, CDR2 ANQGSEA, per germline. The CDR3 has 10 residues. The V and J ends lost 5 bases and 11 bases respectively, with 10 bases between them. CDR3: CSVTPGQQFF. DNA of the CDR3: TGCAGCGTTACTCCGGGACAGCAGTTCTTC.

The V call is TRBV9, the J call TRBJ2-7, with D possibly TRBD2 on 5 matching bases. Germline loops: CDR1 SGDLS, CDR2 YYNGEE. CDR3 length equals 13 residues. Trimming left V 3 bases short and J 3 bases short, with 10 bases between. The CDR3 here is CASSGPGSYEQYF. The CDR3 DNA reads TGTGCCAGCAGCGGACCGGGGAGCTACGAGCAGTACTTC.

This clonotype occurred a few times. The chain carries TRBV7-3 and TRBJ1-2; D is perhaps TRBD1 (6 bases). V was trimmed by 2 bases and J by 8 bases, leaving 15 bases between them. The germline CDR1 and CDR2 sequences are SGHTA and FQGTGA. This CDR3 has 14 amino acids. CDR3 DNA: TGTGCCAGCAGCTTAGGGGGGGCTAAAGGCGGCTACACCTTC. The encoded protein is CASSLGGAKGGYTF. Complete variable domain (other parts from reference TRBV7-3 and TRBJ1-2): GAGVSQTPSNKVTEKGKYVELRCDPISGHTALYWYRQSLGQGPEFLIYFQGTGAADDSGLPNDRFFAVRPEGSVSTLKIQRTERGDSAVYLCASSLGGAKGGYTFGSGTRLTVV.

This clonotype was found once. V gene TRBV7-3 combines with J gene TRBJ2-1; D call uncertain. The CDR3 is made up of 12 amino acids. Germline CDR1 is SGHTA and CDR2 is FQGTGA. V gave up 7 bases and J gave up 9 bases, with 13 bases separating them. The CDR3 DNA is TGTGCCAGCAATCGTAGCCCGGGTGAGCAGTTCTTC. Its protein product is CASNRSPGEQFF.

As concerns this clonotype: An end of the junction differs from the germline gene, which may be a read error. The chain is built from TRBV7-9 and TRBJ2-7; 7 nucleotides match TRBD2. This CDR3 is built from 15 residues. Germline lookup yields CDR1 SEHNR and CDR2 FQNEAQ (reference sequence). The CDR3 sequence is CASRLEAGPTYEQYF. The CDR3 coding sequence is TGTGCCAGCAGATTAGAAGCGGGACCAACCTACGAGCAGTACTTC.

V gene TRBV4-1 combines with J gene TRBJ2-2, with D perhaps TRBD1 (6 bases). V was shortened by 0 bases and J by 5 bases, with 13 bases between the two germline ends. The CDR3 extends over 16 amino acids. Germline CDR1 MGHRA, CDR2 YSYEKL. The CDR3 DNA reads TGCGCCAGCAGCCAAGAGGCGCAGGGGCGGACCGGGGAGCTGTTTTTT. Its translation: CASSQEAQGRTGELFF.

V and J are TRBV5-1 and TRBJ2-2, with D perhaps matching TRBD1 (6 bases). Germline V gene lookup returns CDR1 SGHRS and CDR2 YFSETQ. The CDR3 contains 15 residues. V lost 0 bases and J 6 bases, leaving 12 bases between the germline ends. The CDR3 nucleotides are TGCGCCAGCAGCTTGGCAGGGGCAGGGTCCGGGGAGCTGTTTTTT. It codes for CASSLAGAGSGELFF.

The chain employs TRBV6-2 or TRBV6-3 and TRBJ2-4; no firm D call. The CDR3 totals 15 residues. CDR1 and CDR2 (germline): MNHEY, SVGEGT. The ends were cut back, 6 bases at V and 0 bases at J, with 12 bases in the middle. The CDR3 loop is CASSISIIAKNIQYF. CDR3 sequence (DNA): TGTGCCAGCAGCATTAGCATCATAGCCAAAAACATTCAGTACTTC.

Ten or more counts support this clonotype. This sequence joins TRBV30 and TRBJ1-2, with unresolved D. Trimming took 7 bases from V and 8 from J, leaving 20 bases between them. The germline V gene has CDR1 GTSNPN and CDR2 SVGIG (reference sequence). The CDR3 is 13 residues long. Here the CDR3 DNA reads TGTGCCTCGCCCGCAGGCAGAAGGAGGGGCTACACCTTC. As protein: CASPAGRRRGYTF.

This clonotype was observed a handful of times. The J gene is TRBJ1-1, the V gene TRBV12-3 or TRBV12-4; D uncertain. V was cut by 5 bases and J by 1 base, with 8 bases left in between. The CDR3 length is 13 residues. The CDR3 coding sequence is TGTGCCAGCAGTCGAAGGTGGAACACTGAAGCTTTCTTT. It is translated as CASSRRWNTEAFF.

The V and J genes are TRBV7-9 and TRBJ2-5, with 7 bases lining up with TRBD2. The J segment lost 5 bases and the V segment lost 1 base, leaving 4 bases of the junction unmatched. The germline gives CDR1 SEHNR, CDR2 FQNEAQ (reference sequence). This CDR3 spans 14 amino acids. The CDR3 nucleotides are TGTGCCAGCAGCTTAGGACTAGCTTATGAGACCCAGTACTTC. Protein sequence: CASSLGLAYETQYF.

This clonotype was detected only a few times. The chain joins TRBV11-2 to TRBJ2-5, with D uncertain. The germline V gene encodes CDR1 SGHAT and CDR2 FQNNGV. V was cut by 2 bases and J by 5 bases, with 15 bases left in between. The CDR3 runs 15 residues. As DNA, the CDR3 is TGTGCCAGCAGCTTATCGGCCGGCAGTCGGGAGACCCAGTACTTC. Its translation is CASSLSAGSRETQYF.

This rearrangement joins TRBV7-2 to TRBJ1-3, with TRBD1 as a possible D gene (5 bases). CDR1 SGHTA and CDR2 FQGNSA come from the germline V gene. This CDR3 comprises 14 residues. Trimming shortened V by 5 bases and J by 3 bases, and 11 bases separated the two germline ends. CDR3 protein: CASSLGGFGNTIYF. The CDR3 region has the DNA TGTGCCAGCAGCCTGGGGGGGTTTGGAAACACCATATATTTT.

This chain connects TRBV7-9 to TRBJ2-2; no definite D call. In germline, CDR1 is SEHNR, CDR2 FQNEAQ (reference sequence). V was clipped by 9 bases and J by 5 bases, with 4 bases between them. The CDR3 totals 10 residues. CDR3 nucleotides: TGTGCCAGGCAGACCGGGGAGCTGTTTTTT. Translating it yields CARQTGELFF.

The chain has TRBV20-1 and TRBJ1-1; D is unresolved. The germline V and J ends were trimmed by 3 bases and 1 base, with 9 bases remaining between them. The CDR3 covers 13 residues. Germline V gene data show CDR1 as DFQATT and CDR2 as SNEGSKA (reference sequence). CDR3 amino acids: CSASTQPNTEAFF. DNA for the CDR3: TGCAGTGCTAGCACACAACCGAACACTGAAGCTTTCTTT.

The J gene is TRBJ1-1, the V gene TRBV29-1; D is unresolved. The CDR3 contains 14 residues. Trimming cost V 4 bases and J 1 base, with 13 bases left between them. CDR1 and CDR2 from the germline V gene are SQVTM and ANQGSEA. CDR3 in amino acids: CSVAGHISNTEAFF. The CDR3 DNA sequence: TGCAGCGTTGCAGGTCACATCTCGAACACTGAAGCTTTCTTT.

This clonotype was observed a handful of times. This chain connects TRBV15 to TRBJ2-7; D might be TRBD1 or TRBD2, each matching 5 bases. The germline V gene has CDR1 LNHNV and CDR2 YYDKDF (reference sequence). Deletions cut 2 bases from V and 7 bases from J, with 18 bases between. This CDR3 is built from 15 residues. Here the CDR3 reads CATSRSRDGFEEQYF. CDR3 nucleotide sequence: TGTGCCACCAGCAGATCCCGGGACGGATTTGAAGAGCAGTACTTC.

This clonotype was seen only a few times. This chain connects TRBV7-2 to TRBJ1-3; 7 nucleotides line up with TRBD1. The CDR3 consists of 13 residues. The germline CDR1 and CDR2 sequences are SGHTA and FQGNSA. V was clipped by 6 bases and J by 3 bases; unmatched bases: 2. The CDR3, as DNA: TGTGCCAGCAGTACAGGGGATGGAAACACCATATATTTT. This codes for CASSTGDGNTIYF.

This clonotype was counted at least ten times. The chain couples TRBV20-1 to TRBJ1-5; 8 nucleotides line up with TRBD1. Looked up from germline, CDR1 is DFQATT and CDR2 is SNEGSKA (reference sequence). The CDR3 totals 12 residues. Trimming removed 3 bases from V and 7 bases from J; junction bases left unmatched: 2. The CDR3 nucleotides are TGCAGTGCTAGGACAGGGGAACAGCCCCAGCATTTT. Its protein product is CSARTGEQPQHF.

The chain combines TRBV2 with TRBJ2-7; the match to TRBD1 covers 10 bases. The junction had 8 bases not matched to a gene; V was cut back by 6 bases and J by 6 bases. This CDR3 is built from 14 residues. Germline V gene data show CDR1 as SNHLY and CDR2 as FYNNEI. This CDR3 is CASRPGTGVGEQYF. The DNA of the CDR3 is TGTGCCAGCAGGCCTGGGACAGGGGTGGGCGAGCAGTACTTC.

The chain employs TRBV5-6 and TRBJ2-7; 8 positions agree with TRBD1. The CDR3 spans 15 residues. The germline V gene encodes CDR1 SGHDT and CDR2 YYEEEE. V lost 3 bases, J lost 5 bases, and 10 bases stayed unmatched. The CDR3 DNA reads as TGTGCCAGCAGCTCCAGGGCAGGGGGCCTCGACGAGCAGTACTTC. This encodes CASSSRAGGLDEQYF.

The chain links TRBV6-2 or TRBV6-3 to TRBJ2-1; D not certain. Trimming pared 2 bases from V and 2 bases from J, leaving 10 bases between. The CDR3 extends over 15 amino acids. CDR1 and CDR2 (germline): MNHEY, SVGEGT. Written as DNA, the CDR3 is TGTGCCAGCAGTTACCCGGTCCTCCCCTACAATGAGCAGTTCTTC. It specifies CASSYPVLPYNEQFF.